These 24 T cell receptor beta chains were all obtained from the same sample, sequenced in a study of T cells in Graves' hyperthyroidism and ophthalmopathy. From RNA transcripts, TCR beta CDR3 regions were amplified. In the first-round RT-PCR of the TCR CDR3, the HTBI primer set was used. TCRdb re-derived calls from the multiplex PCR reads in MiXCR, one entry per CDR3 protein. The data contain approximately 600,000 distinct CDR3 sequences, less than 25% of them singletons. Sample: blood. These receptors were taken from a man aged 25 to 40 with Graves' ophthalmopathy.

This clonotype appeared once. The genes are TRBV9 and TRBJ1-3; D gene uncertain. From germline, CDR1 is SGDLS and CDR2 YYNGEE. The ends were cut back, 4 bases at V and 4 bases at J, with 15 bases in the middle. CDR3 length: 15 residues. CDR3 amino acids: CASSRDRAQGNTIYF. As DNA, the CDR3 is TGTGCCAGCAGCCGGGATCGGGCCCAGGGAAACACCATATATTTT.

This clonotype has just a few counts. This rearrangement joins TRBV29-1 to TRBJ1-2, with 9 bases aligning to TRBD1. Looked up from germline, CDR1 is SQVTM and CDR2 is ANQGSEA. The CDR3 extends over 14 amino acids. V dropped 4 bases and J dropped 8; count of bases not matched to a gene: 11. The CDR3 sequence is CSVAPGQGAFGYTF. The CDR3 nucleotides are TGCAGCGTTGCGCCGGGACAGGGAGCTTTCGGCTACACCTTC.

The DNA of the CDR3 is TGCAGTGCTAGAGATGGGGCACTCCACGAGCAGTACTTC. This sequence encodes CSARDGALHEQYF. This chain links TRBV20-1 with TRBJ2-7, with D perhaps matching TRBD1 (5 bases). This CDR3 spans 13 amino acids. V dropped 0 bases and J dropped 5 bases, with 11 bases sitting between them. Germline V gene lookup returns CDR1 DFQATT and CDR2 SNEGSKA (reference sequence).

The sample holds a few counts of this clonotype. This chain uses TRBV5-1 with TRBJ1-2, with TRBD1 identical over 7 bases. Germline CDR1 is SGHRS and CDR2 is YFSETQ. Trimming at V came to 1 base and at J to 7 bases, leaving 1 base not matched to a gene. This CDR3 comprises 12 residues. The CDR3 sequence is CASSLPGGGYTF. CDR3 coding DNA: TGCGCCAGCAGCTTGCCAGGGGGTGGCTACACCTTC.

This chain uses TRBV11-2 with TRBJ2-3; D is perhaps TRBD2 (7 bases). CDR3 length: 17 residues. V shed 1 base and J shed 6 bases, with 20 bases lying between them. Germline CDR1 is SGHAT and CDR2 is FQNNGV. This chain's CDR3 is CASSLGVLAGAFDTQYF. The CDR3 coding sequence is TGTGCCAGCAGCTTAGGGGTCTTGGCGGGGGCGTTCGATACGCAGTATTTT.

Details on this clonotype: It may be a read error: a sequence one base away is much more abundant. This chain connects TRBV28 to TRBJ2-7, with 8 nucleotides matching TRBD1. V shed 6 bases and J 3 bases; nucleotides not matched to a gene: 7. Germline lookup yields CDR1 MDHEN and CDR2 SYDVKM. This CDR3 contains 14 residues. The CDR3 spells CASRLGQGHYEQYF. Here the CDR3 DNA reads TGTGCCAGCAGGTTAGGACAGGGACACTACGAGCAGTACTTC.

CDR3 sequence (DNA): TGTGCCAGCTCACCAGGAGGGTTAGATACGCAGTATTTT. Amino acid sequence: CASSPGGLDTQYF. The chain has TRBV18 and TRBJ2-3; tentative D call: TRBD2 (6 bases). The CDR3 covers 13 residues. Germline values: CDR1 KGHSH, CDR2 LQKENI. Trimming cost V 2 bases and J 5 bases, with 8 bases left between them.

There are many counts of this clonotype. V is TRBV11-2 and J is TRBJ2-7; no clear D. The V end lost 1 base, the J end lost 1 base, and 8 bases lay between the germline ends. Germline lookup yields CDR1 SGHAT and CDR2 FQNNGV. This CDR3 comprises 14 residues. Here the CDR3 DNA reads TGTGCCAGCAGCTTAGGTGTACAGTCCTACGAGCAGTACTTC. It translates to CASSLGVQSYEQYF.

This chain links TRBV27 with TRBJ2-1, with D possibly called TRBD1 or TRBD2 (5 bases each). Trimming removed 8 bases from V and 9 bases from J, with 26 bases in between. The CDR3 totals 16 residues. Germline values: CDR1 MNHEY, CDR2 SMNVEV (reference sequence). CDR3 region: CASSRGAPGVVGEQFF. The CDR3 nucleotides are TGTGCCAGCTCCCGAGGGGCTCCTGGGGTCGTCGGTGAGCAGTTCTTC.

The CDR3 here is CASRPSGGAYEQYF. The CDR3, as DNA: TGTGCCAGCAGGCCCTCAGGGGGCGCCTACGAGCAGTACTTC. The V call is TRBV3-1, the J call TRBJ2-7; TRBD1 aligns across 8 bases. The germline CDR1 and CDR2 sequences are LGHDT and YNNKEL (reference sequence). The CDR3 is 14 amino acids. V shed 6 bases, J shed 2 bases, and the junction held 6 bases outside the gene matches.

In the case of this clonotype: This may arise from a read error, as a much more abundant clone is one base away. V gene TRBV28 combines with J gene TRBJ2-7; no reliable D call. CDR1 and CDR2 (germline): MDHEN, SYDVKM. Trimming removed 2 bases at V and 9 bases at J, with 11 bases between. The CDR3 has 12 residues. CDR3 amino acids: CASSLGVRAQYF. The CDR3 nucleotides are TGTGCCAGCAGTTTAGGGGTTCGGGCGCAGTACTTC.

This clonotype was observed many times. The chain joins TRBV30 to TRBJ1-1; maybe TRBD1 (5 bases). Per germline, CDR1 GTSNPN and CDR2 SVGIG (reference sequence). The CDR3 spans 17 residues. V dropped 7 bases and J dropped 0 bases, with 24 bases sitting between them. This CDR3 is CASFRAGTGELNTEAFF. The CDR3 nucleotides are TGTGCCTCGTTCAGGGCAGGCACAGGTGAGTTGAACACTGAAGCTTTCTTT. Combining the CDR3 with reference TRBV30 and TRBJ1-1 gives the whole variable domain SQTIHQWPATLVQPVGSPLSLECTVEGTSNPNLYWYRQAAGRGLQLLFYSVGIGQISSEVPQNLSASRPQDRQFILSSKKLLLSDSGFYLCASFRAGTGELNTEAFFGQGTRLTVV.

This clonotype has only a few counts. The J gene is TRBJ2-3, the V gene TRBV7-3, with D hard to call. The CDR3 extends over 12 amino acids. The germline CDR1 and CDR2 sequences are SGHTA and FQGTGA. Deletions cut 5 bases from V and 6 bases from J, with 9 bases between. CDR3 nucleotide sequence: TGTGCCAGCAGCGATCAAGGTGATACGCAGTATTTT. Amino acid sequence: CASSDQGDTQYF.

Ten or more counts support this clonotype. CDR3 sequence reads: CAWGFKPGQENYEQYF. DNA for the CDR3: TGTGCCTGGGGGTTTAAACCGGGACAGGAGAACTACGAGCAGTACTTC. The genes are TRBV30 and TRBJ2-7; 8 nucleotides align to TRBD1. The length of the CDR3 is 16 residues. From germline, CDR1 is GTSNPN and CDR2 SVGIG (reference sequence). V dropped 5 bases and J dropped 3; count of bases not matched to a gene: 15.

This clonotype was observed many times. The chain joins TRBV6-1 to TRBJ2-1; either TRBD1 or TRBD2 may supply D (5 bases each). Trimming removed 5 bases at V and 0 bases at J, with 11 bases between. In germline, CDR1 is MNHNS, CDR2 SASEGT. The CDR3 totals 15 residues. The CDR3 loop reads CASSSRGSSYNEQFF. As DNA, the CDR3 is TGTGCCAGCAGTTCGAGGGGAAGCTCCTACAATGAGCAGTTCTTC.

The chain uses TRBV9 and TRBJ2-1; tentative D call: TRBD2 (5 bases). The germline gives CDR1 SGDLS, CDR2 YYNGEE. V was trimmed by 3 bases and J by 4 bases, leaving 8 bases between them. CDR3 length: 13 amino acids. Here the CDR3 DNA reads TGTGCCAGCAGCGGAGGGCGGTACAATGAGCAGTTCTTC. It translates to CASSGGRYNEQFF. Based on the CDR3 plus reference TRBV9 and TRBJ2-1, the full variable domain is DSGVTQTPKHLITATGQRVTLRCSPRSGDLSVYWYQQSLDQGLQFLIQYYNGEERAKGNILERFSAQQFPDLHSELNLSSLELGDSALYFCASSGGRYNEQFFGPGTRLTVL.

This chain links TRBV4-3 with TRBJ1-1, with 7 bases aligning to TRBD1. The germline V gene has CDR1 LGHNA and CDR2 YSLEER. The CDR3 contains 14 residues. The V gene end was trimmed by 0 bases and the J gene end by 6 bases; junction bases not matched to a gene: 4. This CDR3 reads CASSQDRGRAEAFF. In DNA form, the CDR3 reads TGCGCCAGCAGCCAAGATAGGGGGCGCGCTGAAGCTTTCTTT.

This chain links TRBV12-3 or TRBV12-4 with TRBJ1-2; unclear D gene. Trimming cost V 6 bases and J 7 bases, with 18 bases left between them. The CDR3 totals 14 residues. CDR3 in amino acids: CASRVGPSPRGYTF. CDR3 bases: TGTGCCAGCAGAGTTGGGCCTTCACCCCGTGGCTACACCTTC.

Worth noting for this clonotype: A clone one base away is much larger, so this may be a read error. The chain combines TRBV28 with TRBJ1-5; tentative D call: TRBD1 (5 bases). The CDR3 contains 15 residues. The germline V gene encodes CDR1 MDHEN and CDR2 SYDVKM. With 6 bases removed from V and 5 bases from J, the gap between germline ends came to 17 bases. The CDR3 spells CASSRDSDMDQPQHF. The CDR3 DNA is TGTGCCAGCAGCCGTGACAGCGACATGGATCAGCCCCAGCATTTT.

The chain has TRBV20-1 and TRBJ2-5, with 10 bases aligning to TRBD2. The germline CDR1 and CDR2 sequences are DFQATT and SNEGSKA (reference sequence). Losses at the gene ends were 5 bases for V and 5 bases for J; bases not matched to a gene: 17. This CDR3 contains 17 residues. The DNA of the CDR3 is TGCAGTGCTCTCCCTCCGGCGAGCGGGAGGGCTCAGGAGACCCAGTACTTC. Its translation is CSALPPASGRAQETQYF.

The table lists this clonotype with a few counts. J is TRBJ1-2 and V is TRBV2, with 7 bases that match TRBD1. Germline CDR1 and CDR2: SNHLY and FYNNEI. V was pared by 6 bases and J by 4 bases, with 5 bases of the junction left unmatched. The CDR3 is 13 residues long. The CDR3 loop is CASRGTESYGYTF. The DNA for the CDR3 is TGTGCCAGCAGAGGGACAGAGTCCTATGGCTACACCTTC.

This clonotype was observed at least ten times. This chain's CDR3 is CASSSAPGMNTEAFF. DNA of the CDR3: TGTGCCAGCAGTTCCGCCCCGGGCATGAACACTGAAGCTTTCTTT. The chain combines TRBV28 with TRBJ1-1; D ambiguous. In germline, CDR1 is MDHEN, CDR2 SYDVKM. V shed 4 bases and J shed 0 bases, with 12 bases lying between them. The CDR3 contains 15 residues.

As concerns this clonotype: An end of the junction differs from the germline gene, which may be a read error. The CDR3 sequence: CASSTRDRGFVGSRNQPEHF. CDR3 bases: TGTGCCAGCAGTACCCGGGACAGGGGGTTCGTGGGATCTCGCAATCAGCCCGAGCATTTT. The chain recombines TRBV28 with TRBJ1-5, with TRBD1 matching over 11 bases. This CDR3 spans 20 amino acids. Per germline, CDR1 MDHEN and CDR2 SYDVKM.

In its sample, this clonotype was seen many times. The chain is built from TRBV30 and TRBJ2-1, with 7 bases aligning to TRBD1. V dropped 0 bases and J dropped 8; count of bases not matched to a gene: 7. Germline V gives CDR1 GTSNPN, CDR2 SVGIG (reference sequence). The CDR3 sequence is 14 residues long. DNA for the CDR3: TGTGCCTGGAGTGTGGGAAGGGGGCTTGATGAGCAGTTCTTC. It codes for CAWSVGRGLDEQFF.